This TCR beta chain was sequenced for a study of T-cell memory formation after mild COVID-19. Germline CDR1 is LGHNA and CDR2 is YNFKEQ. V lost 0 bases to trimming and J lost 7 bases, with 13 bases between them. The length of the CDR3 is 15 residues. TCRdb called the 5' RACE reads again in MiXCR, with one record for every CDR3 protein. Of more than 250,000 distinct CDR3 sequences in the sample, roughly 16% are singletons; the top ten hold more than 20%. This clonotype was counted many times. Its antigen is unknown. Study-level findings and limits: Day 15 to 85 contracting clones showed balanced CD4/CD8; day 15 to 37 expanders favored CD4+. Contracting clones localized mainly to CM and EM when CD4+ and mainly to EMRA when CD8+. Memory cells collected pre-infection included some clones that later responded, suggesting cross-reactive memory joined.

The V call is TRBV4-2, the J call TRBJ1-5, with a possible D match to TRBD1 (6 bases). The clonotype comes from a man aged 18 to 29 who had mild COVID-19 (a few samples of this study predate the infection). Cell type and time point are not known. Material: PBMCs or a T cell subset sorted from them (not recorded which). The CDR3 DNA reads as TGTGCCAGCAGCCAAGAACAGGGTTGGGGCCAGCCCCAGCATTTT. It yields the protein CASSQEQGWGQPQHF.